This is a list of T cell receptor beta chains from one sample in a study of T-cell reconstitution after alpha-beta-depleted transplantation in children. TCRdb independently ran MiXCR on the PCR reads; one entry per CDR3 protein. The sample gives around 400,000 distinct CDR3 sequences, 20% of which show up once; approximately 3.8% is in the top ten. Sequencing used PBMCs from the stem cell graft donor, obtained from the stem cell graft. The receptors come from a human donor who donated a stem cell graft to a child with acute myeloid leukemia. Both conserved end residues are part of each CDR3. The D gene is left open where the match is weak. Size is omitted from some rows. Given values are once, few, many or a class for expanded clones.

d_gene	j_gene	v_gene	abundance	CDR3aa	CDR3nt
TRBD1	TRBJ2-1	TRBV30	few	CAWSVGQYNEQFF	TGTGCCTGGAGTGTGGGACAGTACAATGAGCAGTTCTTC
TRBD2	TRBJ2-1	TRBV2	NA	CASRGLAGGSGEQFF	TGTGCCAGCAGAGGACTAGCGGGAGGCTCGGGTGAGCAGTTCTTC
NA	TRBJ2-1	TRBV7-9	few	CASSQRTEGYDEQFF	TGTGCCAGCAGCCAACGGACGGAGGGGTACGATGAGCAGTTCTTC
NA	TRBJ2-7	TRBV11-1	NA	CASSLTSLAHEQYF	TGTGCCAGCAGCTTAACGAGCCTAGCCCACGAGCAGTACTTC
NA	TRBJ1-2	TRBV12-3/TRBV12-4	few	CASSKDVRNYGYTF	TGTGCCAGCAGTAAAGACGTCCGTAACTATGGCTACACCTTC
TRBD1	TRBJ2-7	TRBV5-1	NA	CASSLDPGQTYEQYF	TGCGCCAGCAGCTTGGATCCGGGACAGACTTACGAGCAGTACTTC
NA	TRBJ2-4	TRBV21-1	NA	CASSKAGRLAKNIQYF	TGTGCCAGCAGCAAAGCTGGGAGACTAGCCAAAAACATTCAGTACTTC
TRBD2	TRBJ2-7	TRBV7-2	NA	CASSGTSGRAGEQYF	TGTGCCAGCAGTGGGACTAGCGGGAGGGCCGGAGAGCAGTACTTC
NA	TRBJ2-5	TRBV7-2	many	CASSLVFGGETQYF	TGTGCCAGCAGCTTAGTCTTCGGGGGAGAGACCCAGTACTTC
NA	TRBJ1-6	TRBV6-5	few	CASSYSGAGPVNSPLHF	TGTGCCAGCAGTTACTCGGGGGCAGGGCCTGTTAATTCACCCCTCCACTTT
TRBD1	TRBJ2-3	TRBV29-1	many	CSVRFRDRGGQYF	TGCAGCGTTCGATTCCGGGACAGGGGAGGACAGTATTTT
NA	TRBJ2-3	TRBV25-1	NA	CASSEERGMFTDTQYF	TGTGCCAGCAGTGAAGAAAGGGGAATGTTCACAGATACGCAGTATTTT
NA	TRBJ1-4	TRBV29-1	few	CSVGFAPGLNEKLFF	TGCAGCGTTGGGTTTGCGCCAGGTCTTAATGAAAAACTGTTTTTT
TRBD2	TRBJ2-3	TRBV5-6	NA	CASSLVASGTSTDTQYF	TGTGCCAGCAGCTTGGTGGCTAGCGGGACTAGCACAGATACGCAGTATTTT
TRBD2	TRBJ2-6	TRBV10-2	NA	CATIPTSLLLSGANVLTF	TGCGCCACCATCCCGACTAGCTTACTACTTTCTGGGGCCAACGTCCTGACTTTC
NA	TRBJ2-7	TRBV20-1	few	CSASLWGMTYEQYF	TGCAGTGCTAGCTTGTGGGGAATGACCTACGAGCAGTACTTC
TRBD2	TRBJ2-7	TRBV20-1	NA	CSATAHSGIEQYF	TGCAGTGCTACCGCCCATAGCGGGATCGAGCAGTACTTC
TRBD1	TRBJ1-4	TRBV20-1	few	CSASPAGQNEKLFF	TGCAGTGCTAGTCCCGCGGGACAGAATGAAAAACTGTTTTTT
NA	TRBJ2-3	TRBV20-1	few	CSAAGGASGTDTQYF	TGCAGTGCTGCCGGCGGGGCTAGCGGCACAGATACGCAGTATTTT
TRBD1	TRBJ2-2	TRBV28	NA	CASSPTRTGWTGELFF	TGTGCCAGCAGTCCAACCAGGACAGGGTGGACCGGGGAGCTGTTTTTT
TRBD1	TRBJ2-5	TRBV20-1	many	CSAGTGGFFEETQYF	TGCAGTGCCGGAACAGGGGGCTTTTTCGAAGAGACCCAGTACTTC
TRBD2	TRBJ2-1	TRBV29-1	many	CSVTSGGNNEQFF	TGCAGCGTTACTAGCGGGGGGAACAATGAGCAGTTCTTC
TRBD1	TRBJ1-2	TRBV12-3/TRBV12-4	NA	CASSLGPGGKGYTF	TGTGCCAGCAGTTTAGGTCCAGGGGGTAAGGGCTACACCTTC
TRBD2	TRBJ2-7	TRBV12-3/TRBV12-4	NA	CASSGENYEQYF	TGTGCCAGTAGCGGGGAAAACTACGAGCAGTACTTC
NA	TRBJ1-2	TRBV29-1	NA	CSVVDRSNYGYTF	TGCAGCGTTGTGGACAGAAGTAACTATGGCTACACCTTC
TRBD2	TRBJ2-5	TRBV7-8	few	CASSLQWEGRGLRHQETQYF	TGTGCCAGCAGCTTACAATGGGAGGGGAGGGGACTTAGGCACCAAGAGACCCAGTACTTC
NA	TRBJ2-7	TRBV28	NA	CASSPLPGGPYEQYF	TGTGCCAGCAGTCCCCTACCCGGGGGGCCCTACGAGCAGTACTTC
NA	TRBJ2-1	TRBV29-1	NA	CSVEGGAQTYNEQFF	TGCAGCGTTGAAGGGGGGGCACAGACCTACAATGAGCAGTTCTTC
NA	TRBJ2-1	TRBV27	many	CASSLTSSYNEQFF	TGTGCCAGCAGTTTAACCAGCTCCTACAATGAGCAGTTCTTC
NA	TRBJ2-1	TRBV7-2	NA	CASSISGNEQFF	TGTGCCAGCAGCATTAGCGGTAATGAGCAGTTCTTC
TRBD2	TRBJ2-1	TRBV9	many	CASSVEGLGGVEQFF	TGTGCCAGCAGCGTAGAAGGACTAGGTGGGGTAGAGCAGTTCTTC
TRBD1	TRBJ1-1	TRBV28	NA	CASSPLTGLIMNTEAFF	TGTGCCAGCAGTCCCTTGACAGGGCTGATAATGAACACTGAAGCTTTCTTT
TRBD2	TRBJ2-5	TRBV27	NA	CASGAGGIETQYF	TGTGCCAGCGGGGCGGGGGGGATCGAGACCCAGTACTTC
NA	TRBJ2-3	TRBV5-1	many	CATSTLPTDTQYF	TGCGCCACTTCGACCCTACCCACAGATACGCAGTATTTT
NA	TRBJ2-2	TRBV24-1	few	CATSTATGELFF	TGTGCCACCAGTACGGCGACCGGGGAGCTGTTTTTT
NA	TRBJ1-4	TRBV10-3	few	CAISEPGQNEKLFF	TGTGCCATCAGTGAGCCCGGACAGAATGAAAAACTGTTTTTT
NA	TRBJ2-3	TRBV7-2	NA	CASSLLKSQDTQYF	TGTGCCAGCAGCTTATTGAAGTCGCAAGATACGCAGTATTTT
NA	TRBJ2-7	TRBV4-1	NA	CASSQPMVSYEQYF	TGCGCCAGCAGCCAGCCTATGGTCTCCTACGAGCAGTACTTC
TRBD2	TRBJ2-1	TRBV10-3	NA	CAISPTSGRRNEQFF	TGTGCCATCAGCCCGACTAGCGGGAGGAGGAATGAGCAGTTCTTC
NA	TRBJ2-1	TRBV21-1	NA	CASSKVGTRKLNEQFF	TGTGCCAGCAGCAAAGTGGGGACTAGGAAGTTGAATGAGCAGTTCTTC
TRBD2	TRBJ2-7	TRBV27	few	CASSPTSGRASYEQYF	TGTGCCAGCAGCCCGACTAGCGGGAGAGCCTCCTACGAGCAGTACTTC
NA	TRBJ2-1	TRBV19	NA	CASSTLSIFYNEQFF	TGTGCCAGTAGTACGCTTAGTATCTTCTACAATGAGCAGTTCTTC
TRBD1	TRBJ2-5	TRBV5-1	once	CASSLDPGGRETQYF	TGCGCCAGCAGCTTGGACCCAGGGGGCCGAGAGACCCAGTACTTC
NA	TRBJ1-2	TRBV6-5	many	CASSYSKNSYGYTF	TGTGCCAGCAGTTACTCGAAAAACAGCTATGGCTACACCTTC
NA	TRBJ2-1	TRBV12-3/TRBV12-4	few	CASSFKGQQFF	TGTGCCAGCAGTTTCAAGGGACAGCAGTTCTTC
NA	TRBJ2-1	TRBV28	few	CASIQRMGRGKDNEQFF	TGTGCCAGCATTCAACGTATGGGCAGGGGCAAAGACAATGAGCAGTTCTTC
NA	TRBJ2-5	TRBV4-2	once	CASSQVTHQETQYF	TGTGCCAGCAGCCAAGTAACTCACCAAGAGACCCAGTACTTC
TRBD1	TRBJ1-1	TRBV7-6	few	CASSPLSGTVNTEAFF	TGTGCCAGCAGCCCACTAAGTGGGACAGTCAACACTGAAGCTTTCTTT
TRBD1	TRBJ2-2	TRBV6-1	NA	CASSDTPGQLNTGELFF	TGTGCCAGCAGTGATACTCCGGGACAGTTGAACACCGGGGAGCTGTTTTTT
TRBD1	TRBJ1-6	TRBV4-2	NA	CASSQAHRGTLRDSPLHF	TGTGCCAGCAGCCAAGCACACAGGGGAACCCTTAGGGATTCACCCCTCCACTTT
NA	TRBJ2-3	TRBV7-8	many	CASSTGTLSTGNTQYF	TGTGCCAGCAGCACCGGGACACTGAGTACCGGGAATACGCAGTATTTT
NA	TRBJ2-1	TRBV6-5	NA	CASSYQGEAAEQFF	TGTGCCAGCAGTTACCAGGGCGAAGCGGCTGAGCAGTTCTTC
TRBD2	TRBJ2-1	TRBV5-1	NA	CASSLQTSGPYNEQFF	TGCGCCAGCAGCTTGCAGACTAGCGGCCCCTACAATGAGCAGTTCTTC